This T cell receptor beta chain came from a study of T cells in Graves' hyperthyroidism and ophthalmopathy. General study findings and limits: Blood also held most thyroid clonotypes expanded beyond 0.001.

The study defined stable Graves' hyperthyroidism as no ophthalmopathy progression within 18 months. The PBMCs were taken from around 10 ml of fresh peripheral blood. This CDR3 has 18 residues. Losses at the gene ends were 4 bases for V and 4 bases for J; bases not matched to a gene: 11. The germline gives CDR1 KGHSH, CDR2 LQKENI. TCR beta CDR3 regions were amplified from RNA. The HTBI primer set was used in a first-round RT-PCR of the TCR CDR3. TCRdb reprocessed the multiplex PCR reads with MiXCR, giving one entry per CDR3 protein. The sample includes hundreds of thousands of distinct CDR3 sequences, about 15% of them seen just once. This clonotype was seen ten or more times. Antigen unknown.

V and J are TRBV18 and TRBJ2-3, with 13 bases identical to TRBD2. Sequenced input: blood. This sequence was found in a woman aged 18-29 years with Graves' hyperthyroidism. The CDR3 loop reads CASSLLGLAGAEADTQYF. As DNA, the CDR3 is TGTGCCAGCTCACTCCTCGGACTAGCGGGAGCCGAGGCAGATACGCAGTATTTT.